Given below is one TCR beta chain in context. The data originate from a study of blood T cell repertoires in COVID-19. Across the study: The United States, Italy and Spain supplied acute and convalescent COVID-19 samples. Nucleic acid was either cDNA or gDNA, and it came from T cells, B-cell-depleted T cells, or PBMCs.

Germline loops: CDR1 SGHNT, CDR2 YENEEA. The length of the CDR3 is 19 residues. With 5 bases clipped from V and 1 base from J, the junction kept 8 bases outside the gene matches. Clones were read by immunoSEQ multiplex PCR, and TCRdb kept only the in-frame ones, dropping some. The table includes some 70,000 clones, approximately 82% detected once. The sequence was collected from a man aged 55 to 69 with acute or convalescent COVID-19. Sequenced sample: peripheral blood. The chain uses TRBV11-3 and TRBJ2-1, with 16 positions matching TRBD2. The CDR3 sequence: CASSLPGTSGGGSYNEQFF. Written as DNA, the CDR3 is TGTGCCAGCAGCCTACCCGGGACTAGCGGGGGGGGGTCCTACAATGAGCAGTTCTTC.